This paragraph covers one T cell receptor beta chain sequence. Its antigen is not identified. Germline lookup yields CDR1 MNHEY and CDR2 SMNVEV (reference sequence). The CDR3 is 13 residues long. Trimming shortened V by 4 bases and J by 4 bases, and 10 bases separated the two germline ends. This record belongs to a study of cytomegalovirus exposure and HLA in healthy donors. The PCR contained 60 Vbeta and 13 Jbeta primers. Original data processing: The authors later counted tens of millions of unique TCR beta chains, 8.5 million to 13 million of them shared. The table came from immunoSEQ multiplex PCR; TCRdb's copy has only in-frame clones and leaves some out. The DNA gave D and trimming, while V, J and clone size come from that table. The table includes approximately 160,000 clones, around four fifths detected once. Overall study results and limits: V segments that were indistinguishable, TRBV6-2 and TRBV6-3 among them, were omitted from analysis.

The sequence derives from a girl between 2 and 10 years old in good health and CMV-seropositive. This chain uses TRBV27 with TRBJ1-1, with a possible D match to TRBD1 (6 bases). Sequencing was carried out using PBMCs. The CDR3 region has the DNA TGTGCCAGCAGTTCCGGGACATCCACTGAAGCTTTCTTT. Residues: CASSSGTSTEAFF.